This passage covers 31 T cell receptor beta chains from one sample sequenced in a study of glioma-infiltrating T cells. The iRepertoire nested amplicon-rescue multiplex PCR amplified TCR alpha and beta CDR3s from RNA. Via MiXCR, TCRdb re-called the multiplex PCR reads, giving one row per CDR3 protein. The table includes roughly 120,000 distinct CDR3 sequences, approximately 23% detected once. Sequenced sample: glioma tissue, nonneoplastic brain tissue, or PBMCs (not recorded which). The receptors come from a human donor with low-grade glioma or glioblastoma, undergoing nonglioma brain surgery, or in good health (not recorded which).

This chain connects TRBV29-1 to TRBJ2-7; 7 positions agree with TRBD1. CDR3 size: 13 residues. The V and J ends lost 5 bases and 0 bases, in that order; junction bases with no gene match: 4. Germline V gene data show CDR1 as SQVTM and CDR2 as ANQGSEA. For the CDR3, the DNA is TGCAGCGTTAACAGGGACAGCTCCTACGAGCAGTACTTC. It yields the protein CSVNRDSSYEQYF.

This clonotype was recorded at least ten times. Sequence at one end of the junction differs from germline and may be a read error. The chain carries TRBV6-1 and TRBJ2-5, with 7 nucleotides matching TRBD1. The CDR3 is made up of 14 amino acids. CDR1 MNHNS and CDR2 SASEGT come from the germline V gene. In nucleotides, the CDR3 is TGTGCCAGCAGTCGAAGACAGGGCTCGGAGACCCGGTACTTC. Translation gives CASSRRQGSETRYF.

In regard to this clonotype: Since a much larger clone is just one base distant, this may be a read error. The chain carries TRBV20-1 and TRBJ2-3; tentative D call: TRBD1 (6 bases). The CDR3 sequence is 13 residues long. Per germline, CDR1 DFQATT and CDR2 SNEGSKA (reference sequence). The V end lost 3 bases, the J end lost 3 bases, and 10 bases lay between the germline ends. CDR3 in amino acids: CSASDRRTDTQYF. In DNA, the CDR3 is TGCAGTGCTAGCGACAGGAGAACAGATACGCAGTATTTT.

This clonotype was counted at least ten times. The chain links TRBV7-8 to TRBJ1-1, with D unclear. Trimming shortened V by 3 bases and J by 4 bases, and 12 bases separated the two germline ends. From germline, CDR1 is SGHVS and CDR2 FQNEAQ. The CDR3 loop spans 14 amino acids. The DNA for the CDR3 is TGTGCCAGCAGCTTGGAGGGCCGGGGCACTGAAGCTTTCTTT. Translating it yields CASSLEGRGTEAFF.

This clonotype was seen many times. V is TRBV15 and J is TRBJ1-1; D is ambiguous. This CDR3 contains 12 residues. Germline assignment: CDR1 LNHNV and CDR2 YYDKDF (reference sequence). Trimming removed 3 bases from V and 2 bases from J, with 4 bases in between. The CDR3 DNA sequence: TGTGCCACCAGCAGCCTCAACACTGAAGCTTTCTTT. Amino acid sequence: CATSSLNTEAFF.

Remarks on this clonotype: A clone one base away is much larger, so this may be a read error. The chain joins TRBV7-2 to TRBJ2-7; 8 bases map to TRBD2. CDR1 SGHTA and CDR2 FQGNSA come from the germline V gene. CDR3 length: 15 residues. V dropped 6 bases and J dropped 1; count of bases not matched to a gene: 8. The DNA of the CDR3 is TGTGCCAGCAGACGAACACGGGGGGGATCCTACGAGCAGTACTTC. Amino acid sequence: CASRRTRGGSYEQYF.

Within the sample, this clonotype is medium-sized. This chain links TRBV28 with TRBJ2-3; TRBD2 matches at 10 bases. CDR1 and CDR2 (germline): MDHEN, SYDVKM. Germline trimming cut 3 bases from V and 2 bases from J; bases unmatched to any gene: 8. The CDR3 runs 17 residues. CDR3 DNA: TGTGCCAGCAGTTTCCCGTACGGACTAGCGGACACAGATACGCAGTATTTT. It translates to CASSFPYGLADTDTQYF.

This clonotype was seen repeatedly, ten times or more. This sequence joins TRBV27 and TRBJ1-6, with D maybe TRBD1 (5 bases). The V gene's germline CDR1 is MNHEY and CDR2 SMNVEV (reference sequence). This CDR3 spans 14 amino acids. Trimming cost V 6 bases and J 5 bases, with 11 bases left between them. CDR3 sequence reads: CASRISGDNSPLHF. In DNA, the CDR3 is TGTGCCAGCAGGATTTCGGGGGATAATTCACCCCTCCACTTT.

This clonotype was counted ten times or more. The V gene is TRBV4-3, the J gene TRBJ1-3; no clear D. Per germline, CDR1 LGHNA and CDR2 YSLEER. The CDR3 has 17 amino acids. Trimming took off 0 bases at V and 0 bases at J, with 12 bases between the two ends. The DNA for the CDR3 is TGCGCCAGCAGCCAAGATCGCGCTGGGGACTCTGGAAACACCATATATTTT. This encodes CASSQDRAGDSGNTIYF.

This rearrangement joins TRBV6-6 to TRBJ2-7; maybe TRBD1 (6 bases). CDR1 MNHNY and CDR2 SVGAGI come from the germline V gene (reference sequence). V lost 6 bases and J 4 bases, leaving 19 bases between the germline ends. The length of the CDR3 is 15 residues. CDR3 nucleotide sequence: TGTGCCAGCAGGGAGGCGTGGGGGACACTTTACGAGCAGTACTTC. Amino acids: CASREAWGTLYEQYF.

This clonotype appeared many times. The gene calls are TRBV27 and TRBJ2-3; 13 bases agree with TRBD2. The CDR3 has 15 residues. CDR1 is MNHEY, CDR2 SMNVEV, per germline (reference sequence). Trimming removed 0 bases from V and 7 bases from J; junction bases left unmatched: 1. Here the CDR3 reads CASSLSTSGRYTQYF. The CDR3 DNA sequence: TGTGCCAGCAGTTTATCGACTAGCGGGAGGTATACGCAGTATTTT.

This clonotype was counted ten times or more. The V call is TRBV4-2, the J call TRBJ2-3; 12 bases fit TRBD2. The CDR3 length is 17 residues. V was clipped by 0 bases and J by 4 bases; unmatched bases: 5. Germline V gene sequence: CDR1 LGHNA, CDR2 YNFKEQ. CDR3 DNA: TGTGCCAGCAGCCAAGAGTTGACTAGCGGGAGTTCAGATACGCAGTATTTT. This codes for CASSQELTSGSSDTQYF.

This clonotype was detected only a few times. A clone one base away is much larger, so this may be a read error. The CDR3, as DNA: TGTGCCAGCAGCAGCGGGAGGGCCATCAACGAGCAGTACTTC. It specifies CASSSGRAINEQYF. This chain links TRBV6-2 or TRBV6-3 with TRBJ2-7; the match to TRBD2 covers 10 bases. The germline CDR1 and CDR2 sequences are MNHEY and SVGEGT. The CDR3 has 14 residues. Unmatched junction bases numbered 7, after V lost 6 bases and J lost 5 bases.

V gene TRBV11-2 combines with J gene TRBJ2-1, with a weak D call TRBD2 (7 bases). The V gene lost 3 bases and the J gene lost 15 bases, with 15 bases spanning the gap. Germline-derived CDR1 and CDR2 are SGHAT and FQNNGV. The CDR3 is made up of 12 amino acids. CDR3 protein: CASSLGGGVAFF. The CDR3 DNA is TGTGCCAGCAGCTTGGGAGGGGGGGTTGCGTTCTTC.

Worth noting for this clonotype: The junction does not match germline at one end; this may be a read error. This chain connects TRBV5-1 to TRBJ1-5; TRBD1 matches at 8 bases. The germline V gene encodes CDR1 SGHRS and CDR2 YFSETQ. This CDR3 is 19 amino acids long. Here the CDR3 DNA reads TGCGCCAGCAGCGAGCCGGGACAGGATCCAATATATAGCAATCAGCCCCAGCGTTTT. Translated, it gives CASSEPGQDPIYSNQPQRF.

This clonotype showed up just a few times. A clone one base away is much larger, so this may be a read error. The CDR3 loop is CTSRPLASYEQYF. The CDR3 nucleotides read TGTACCAGCAGACCCCTAGCTTCCTACGAGCAGTACTTC. V and J are TRBV6-2 or TRBV6-3 and TRBJ2-7; D might be TRBD2 (5 bases). Germline-derived CDR1 and CDR2 are MNHEY and SVGEGT. The CDR3 totals 13 residues.

This clonotype was seen repeatedly, ten times or more. The chain recombines TRBV20-1 with TRBJ1-3, with 7 bases aligning to TRBD1. Germline trimming cut 0 bases from V and 3 bases from J; bases unmatched to any gene: 17. The germline CDR1 and CDR2 sequences are DFQATT and SNEGSKA (reference sequence). The CDR3 has 19 amino acids. As DNA, the CDR3 is TGCAGTGCTAGAGATGTAAGCGCAAGGGGGCAAGCAAGTGGAAACACCATATATTTT. The encoded protein is CSARDVSARGQASGNTIYF.

This clonotype was observed many times. The chain links TRBV11-2 to TRBJ2-3, with TRBD1 matching 9 bases. This CDR3 contains 15 residues. The V and J ends lost 4 bases and 1 base, in that order; junction bases with no gene match: 3. Germline CDR1 is SGHAT and CDR2 is FQNNGV. In DNA, the CDR3 is TGTGCCAGCAGCTCCTGGACAGGGGGCACAGATACGCAGTATTTT. It specifies CASSSWTGGTDTQYF.

This clonotype was recorded a few times. Since a much larger clone is just one base distant, this may be a read error. The gene calls are TRBV7-9 and TRBJ2-3, with no clear D. The germline V gene encodes CDR1 SEHNR and CDR2 FQNEAQ (reference sequence). This CDR3 is 15 amino acids long. The CDR3 loop is CASRLYPSDTDTQYF. The CDR3 DNA sequence: TGTGCCAGCCGCTTATACCCCAGCGACACAGATACGCAGTATTTT.

This clonotype was counted ten times or more. J is TRBJ1-1 and V is TRBV20-1; D unclear. The germline V gene has CDR1 DFQATT and CDR2 SNEGSKA (reference sequence). The CDR3 length is 13 residues. V dropped 2 bases and J dropped 1 base, with 8 bases sitting between them. The CDR3 region has the DNA TGCAGTGCTAGAAAGGCAGGGAACACTGAAGCTTTCTTT. Amino acids: CSARKAGNTEAFF.

This clonotype came up many times. The V and J genes are TRBV12-5 and TRBJ2-1, with D unclear. This CDR3 is 13 amino acids long. V lost 2 bases to trimming and J lost 0 bases, with 2 bases between them. Germline CDR1 and CDR2: LGHNT and FRNRAP. As DNA, the CDR3 is TGTGCTAGTGGTTTGTCCTCCTACAATGAGCAGTTCTTC. It translates to CASGLSSYNEQFF.

The rearrangement uses TRBV25-1 and TRBJ1-1, with D unclear. Trimming took off 5 bases at V and 4 bases at J, with 14 bases between the two ends. The germline V gene has CDR1 MGHDK and CDR2 SYGVNS. The length of the CDR3 is 14 residues. The CDR3 coding sequence is TGTGCCAGCAGTCAGAAATGGGGATCCACTGAAGCTTTCTTT. Amino acid sequence: CASSQKWGSTEAFF.

This clonotype was counted at least ten times. The CDR3 spells CASSSDPPGTRAYEQYF. The CDR3, as DNA: TGTGCCAGCAGTTCTGACCCCCCCGGGACTAGAGCCTACGAGCAGTACTTC. The chain combines TRBV6-2 or TRBV6-3 with TRBJ2-7; the match to TRBD2 covers 8 bases. This CDR3 comprises 17 residues. Germline CDR1 is MNHEY and CDR2 is SVGEGT. With 4 bases clipped from V and 2 bases from J, the junction kept 13 bases outside the gene matches.

This clonotype was recorded at least ten times. The chain is built from TRBV7-2 and TRBJ2-3; maybe TRBD1 (6 bases). The V end lost 4 bases, the J end lost 6 bases, and 17 bases lay between the germline ends. From germline, CDR1 is SGHTA and CDR2 FQGNSA. This CDR3 contains 15 residues. The CDR3 loop is CASSWGQGFGDTQYF. The DNA of the CDR3 is TGTGCCAGCAGCTGGGGACAAGGGTTTGGTGATACGCAGTATTTT.

V gene TRBV7-6 combines with J gene TRBJ2-5; 7 bases agree with TRBD2. Germline CDR1 reads SGHVS; CDR2 reads FNYEAQ. With 5 bases clipped from V and 5 bases from J, the junction kept 11 bases outside the gene matches. The CDR3 consists of 15 residues. CDR3 nucleotides: TGTGCCAGCAGCCCTAGCGGACTCTCCGGGGAGACCCAGTACTTC. Translating it yields CASSPSGLSGETQYF.

In this sample, this clonotype turned up many times. V usage is TRBV4-1 and J usage is TRBJ2-7, with unresolved D. V lost 5 bases and J lost 2, with 16 bases in between. The CDR3 sequence is 15 residues long. Germline V CDR1 and CDR2: MGHRA, YSYEKL. The CDR3 DNA reads TGCGCCAGCAGCGAAGCTACAGAAAGAGCCTACGAGCAGTACTTC. Its translation is CASSEATERAYEQYF.

For this clonotype: A much larger clonotype is one base distant, so this may be a read error. This rearrangement joins TRBV7-2 to TRBJ2-7; TRBD2 matches at 12 bases. The germline gives CDR1 SGHTA, CDR2 FQGNSA. The CDR3 is made up of 17 amino acids. Unmatched junction bases numbered 8, after V lost 5 bases and J lost 0 bases. DNA of the CDR3: TGTGCCAGCAGCCTCGCAGGACTAGCGGGAACCTCCTACGAGCAGTACTTC. Its translation: CASSLAGLAGTSYEQYF.

This clonotype was counted many times. The rearrangement links TRBV6-1 to TRBJ1-2; the match to TRBD1 covers 7 bases. This CDR3 is built from 14 residues. J gave up 6 bases and V 5 bases, and 9 bases lay outside the gene matches. Germline-derived CDR1 and CDR2 are MNHNS and SASEGT. In DNA, the CDR3 is TGTGCCAGCAGTCAACTAACCGACAGGGATGGCTACACCTTC. Its protein is CASSQLTDRDGYTF.

The gene calls are TRBV14 and TRBJ1-5; D is ambiguous. In germline, CDR1 is SGHDN, CDR2 FVKESK. The CDR3 is 20 amino acids. V was pared by 0 bases and J by 0 bases, with 21 bases between. The CDR3 reads CASSQERESRTGYSNQPQHF. The CDR3 nucleotides are TGTGCCAGCAGCCAAGAGAGGGAGTCAAGGACTGGTTATAGCAATCAGCCCCAGCATTTT.

The table lists this clonotype with many counts. This chain links TRBV25-1 with TRBJ2-5, with D unclear. CDR3 size: 13 residues. The ends were cut back, 4 bases at V and 5 bases at J, with 11 bases in the middle. CDR1 and CDR2 from the germline V gene are MGHDK and SYGVNS. The chain's CDR3 is CASSGSPSETQYF. CDR3 DNA: TGTGCCAGCAGTGGATCCCCTTCGGAGACCCAGTACTTC.

Concerning this clonotype itself: Just one base apart from a much larger clone, this may be a read error. This rearrangement joins TRBV7-2 to TRBJ2-5, with D possibly being TRBD2 (6 bases). The CDR3 spans 15 residues. The germline V gene encodes CDR1 SGHTA and CDR2 FQGNSA. CDR3 sequence reads: CASSHYLAVQGTQYF. CDR3 nucleotides: TGTGCCAGCAGCCATTATTTAGCGGTTCAAGGGACCCAGTACTTC.